This T cell receptor (beta chain) was sequenced for a study of CD8 T cells in Susac syndrome. With random hexamers, about 0.45 to 1 ug RNA was reverse transcribed. TCRdb called the immunoSEQ multiplex PCR reads again in MiXCR, with one record for every CDR3 protein. The data show about 240,000 distinct CDR3 sequences, with almost 97% seen just once and approximately 0.1% held by the top ten. The receptor comes from a human donor with Susac syndrome. The specimen sequenced was CD4+ T cells from PBMCs.

The CDR3 nucleotides read TGTGCCACCAGCCGAGGGATTACCTACGAGCAGTACTTC. This encodes CATSRGITYEQYF. This rearrangement joins TRBV15 to TRBJ2-7, with D possibly TRBD2 on 5 matching bases. V gave up 5 bases and J gave up 2 bases, with 10 bases separating them. There are 13 residues in the CDR3. From germline, CDR1 is LNHNV and CDR2 YYDKDF (reference sequence).